Each of the 10 T cell receptor beta chains below was sequenced from the same sample in a study of cytomegalovirus exposure and HLA in healthy donors. Primers for the PCR totalled 60 Vbeta and 13 Jbeta. Only in-frame clones appear in the TCRdb table, and some are missing; sequencing was by immunoSEQ multiplex PCR. The sample contains 110,000 or so clones, roughly four fifths of which appear only once. The specimen was PBMCs. The receptors originated from a young woman in good health and CMV-seronegative.

The chain uses TRBV5-6 and TRBJ1-5; TRBD1 matches 8 bases. Losses at the gene ends were 2 bases for V and 9 bases for J; bases not matched to a gene: 13. This CDR3 has 16 amino acids. Germline-derived CDR1 and CDR2 are SGHDT and YYEEEE. DNA of the CDR3: TGTGCCAGCAGCTTATATGGACAGGGTCAGCATCGGCCCCAGCATTTT. Its translation: CASSLYGQGQHRPQHF.

This rearrangement joins TRBV5-4 to TRBJ1-2; 9 positions agree with TRBD1. The V and J ends lost 4 bases and 6 bases, in that order; junction bases with no gene match: 7. CDR1 and CDR2 from the germline V gene are SGHNT and YYREEE (reference sequence). The length of the CDR3 is 14 residues. This CDR3 reads CASSRPGTGNGYTF. In DNA form, the CDR3 reads TGTGCCAGCAGCCGTCCCGGGACAGGGAATGGCTACACCTTC. Drawing the rest from reference TRBV5-4 and TRBJ1-2, the complete variable domain is ETGVTQSPTHLIKTRGQQVTLRCSSQSGHNTVSWYQQALGQGPQFIFQYYREEENGRGNFPPRFSGLQFPNYSSELNVNALELDDSALYLCASSRPGTGNGYTFGSGTRLTVV.

V gene TRBV7-9 combines with J gene TRBJ1-2, with unresolved D. The length of the CDR3 is 12 residues. The V end was cut by 5 bases, the J end by 1 base, with 5 bases between. CDR1 is SEHNR, CDR2 FQNEAQ, per germline (reference sequence). The CDR3 coding sequence is TGTGCCAGCAGCCCCTTTAACTATGGCTACACCTTC. As protein: CASSPFNYGYTF.

This chain uses TRBV7-2 with TRBJ2-5; D gene unclear. This CDR3 is 14 amino acids long. Germline V CDR1 and CDR2: SGHTA, FQGNSA. Trimming removed 3 bases at V and 4 bases at J, with 12 bases between. The CDR3 sequence is CASSFVVRGETQYF. The CDR3 DNA follows: TGTGCCAGCAGCTTCGTGGTCCGAGGAGAGACCCAGTACTTC.

This clone occurred once. The chain carries TRBV19 and TRBJ2-7, with a tentative D call TRBD1 (6 bases). Trimming left V 3 bases short and J 6 bases short, with 12 bases between. This CDR3 is built from 13 residues. Germline V gives CDR1 LNHDA, CDR2 SQIVND (reference sequence). The chain's CDR3 is CASSIAGAGEQYF. In DNA, the CDR3 is TGTGCCAGTAGTATTGCAGGGGCGGGCGAGCAGTACTTC.

The J gene is TRBJ2-7, the V gene TRBV5-8; D might be TRBD2 (5 bases). This CDR3 region has 15 residues. The V gene's germline CDR1 is SGHTS and CDR2 YDEGEE. V gave up 3 bases and J gave up 4 bases, with 17 bases separating them. Here the CDR3 reads CASSYGGRIHYEQYV. The CDR3 region has the DNA TGTGCCAGCAGCTACGGAGGACGGATCCATTACGAGCAGTACGTC.

The chain uses TRBV4-3 and TRBJ1-1; 9 bases line up with TRBD1. This CDR3 is 15 amino acids long. From germline, CDR1 is LGHNA and CDR2 YSLEER. V trimming: 2 bases; J trimming: 5 bases; junction bases outside the gene matches: 6. The CDR3: CASSQMDRGGTEAFF. CDR3 in DNA: TGCGCCAGCAGCCAAATGGACAGGGGAGGGACTGAAGCTTTCTTT.

The chain uses TRBV25-1 and TRBJ1-5, with TRBD1 matching 7 bases. Trimming took 6 bases from V and 4 from J; bases not matched to a gene: 6. CDR1 and CDR2 (germline): MGHDK, SYGVNS. The CDR3 sequence is 14 residues long. The CDR3 nucleotides read TGTGCCAGCAGCGGGACAGTTTCGAATCAGCCCCAGCATTTT. Translated: CASSGTVSNQPQHF.

This clone was observed once. The rearrangement uses TRBV19 and TRBJ2-5; TRBD1 matches at 9 bases. This CDR3 has 14 residues. CDR1 LNHDA and CDR2 SQIVND come from the germline V gene (reference sequence). J lost 5 bases, V lost 5 bases, and 6 bases had no gene match. The chain's CDR3 is CASSRGTGKETQYF. In nucleotides, the CDR3 is TGTGCCAGTAGTCGCGGGACAGGGAAGGAGACCCAGTACTTC.

The J gene is TRBJ2-7, the V gene TRBV14; 10 bases match TRBD1. Germline lookup yields CDR1 SGHDN and CDR2 FVKESK. V shed 4 bases, J shed 6 bases, and the junction held 3 bases outside the gene matches. The CDR3 has 13 residues. The CDR3 sequence is CASSRDRGREQYV. The CDR3 nucleotides are TGTGCCAGCAGCCGAGACAGGGGGCGCGAGCAGTACGTC.